There are a few counts of the clone carrying this TCR beta chain. This entry belongs to a study of cytomegalovirus exposure and HLA in healthy donors. Primers: 60 Vbeta forward and 13 Jbeta reverse. Assay: immunoSEQ multiplex PCR; the TCRdb copy retains only in-frame clones and omits some. This table has approximately 130,000 clones, around 86% appearing once. CDR1 and CDR2 from the germline V gene are SGHRS and YFSETQ. There are 15 residues in the CDR3. V was cut by 0 bases and J by 1 base, with 8 bases left in between. This chain connects TRBV5-1 to TRBJ1-3, with D tentatively TRBD1 (6 bases). The source of this sequence is a woman aged 45-59 years in good health and CMV-seropositive. Sequenced material: PBMCs. The CDR3 sequence is CASSLDTGSGNTIYF. The CDR3 DNA is TGCGCCAGCAGCTTGGACACAGGGTCTGGAAACACCATATATTTT.